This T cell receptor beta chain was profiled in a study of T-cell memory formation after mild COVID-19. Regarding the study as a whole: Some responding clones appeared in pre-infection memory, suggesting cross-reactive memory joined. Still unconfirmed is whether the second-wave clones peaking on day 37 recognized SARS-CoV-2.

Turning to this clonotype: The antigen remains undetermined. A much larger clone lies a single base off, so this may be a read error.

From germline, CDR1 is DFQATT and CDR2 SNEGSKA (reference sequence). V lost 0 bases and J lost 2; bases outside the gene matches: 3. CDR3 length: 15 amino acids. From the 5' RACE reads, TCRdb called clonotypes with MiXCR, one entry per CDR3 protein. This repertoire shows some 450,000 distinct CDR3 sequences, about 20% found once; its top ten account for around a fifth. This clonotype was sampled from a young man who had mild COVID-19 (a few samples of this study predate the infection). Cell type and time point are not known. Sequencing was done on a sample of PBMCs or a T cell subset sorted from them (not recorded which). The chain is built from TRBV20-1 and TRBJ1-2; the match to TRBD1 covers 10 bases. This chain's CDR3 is CSARDWDRGNYGYTF. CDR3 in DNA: TGCAGTGCTAGAGATTGGGACAGGGGAAACTATGGCTACACCTTC.